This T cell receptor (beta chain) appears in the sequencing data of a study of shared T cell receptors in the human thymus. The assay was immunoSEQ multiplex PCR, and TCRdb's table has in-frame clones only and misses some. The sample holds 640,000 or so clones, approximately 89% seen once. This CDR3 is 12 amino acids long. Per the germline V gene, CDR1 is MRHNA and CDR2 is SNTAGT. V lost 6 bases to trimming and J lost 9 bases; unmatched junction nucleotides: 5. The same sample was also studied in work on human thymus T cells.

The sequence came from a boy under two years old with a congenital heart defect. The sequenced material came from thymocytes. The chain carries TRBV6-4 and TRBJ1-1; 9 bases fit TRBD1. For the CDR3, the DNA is TGTGCCAGCAGCGAGGGGACAGGGCAAGCTTTCTTT. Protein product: CASSEGTGQAFF.